A selection of T cell receptor beta chains follows, all from one sample in a study of T cell repertoires in cytomegalovirus infection. Their recognized antigens are unknown. TCRdb reprocessed the reads via MiXCR and lists one record per CDR3 protein. The repertoire holds around 47,000 distinct CDR3 sequences, with around 19% as singletons. The specimen was CD8+ T cells from cultured PBMCs, collected from culture after CMV antigen stimulation. These receptors were obtained from a human donor in good health (CMV status not recorded). Some clones in this sample may be carry-over from other donors' samples. Both conserved end residues are part of each CDR3. A D gene is named only where the DNA matches it firmly. Some rows mark clone size as missing; the rest say once, few, many or name a class of expanded clone.

J gene,V gene,clone size,D gene,CDR3 DNA,CDR3 protein
TRBJ2-1,TRBV3-1,few,NA,TGTGCCAGCAGCCAATGGGGACCTGACACCGGACGGTACAATGAGCAGTTCTTC,CASSQWGPDTGRYNEQFF
TRBJ2-1,TRBV19,few,NA,TGTGCCAGTAGAATAGGGACGTACCCCTACAATGAGCAGTTCTTC,CASRIGTYPYNEQFF
TRBJ1-1,TRBV28,few,TRBD1,TGTGCCAGCAGTCTCGACAGGGGGCTGAACACTGAAGCTTTCTTT,CASSLDRGLNTEAFF
TRBJ1-2,TRBV11-2,NA,TRBD1,TGTGCCAGCAGCTTAGAGGGACAGAACTATGGCTACACCTTC,CASSLEGQNYGYTF
TRBJ2-3,TRBV10-3,few,NA,TGTGCCATCAGTGAACCCGATACGCAGTATTTT,CAISEPDTQYF
TRBJ1-2,TRBV20-1,few,TRBD1,TGCAGTGCTAGAGAACCGGGACAGGGGGCGGGTAACTATGGCTACACCTTC,CSAREPGQGAGNYGYTF
TRBJ2-1,TRBV7-3,once,NA,TGTGCCAGCAGCTTTTCAGGGAACCCCTACAATGAGCAGTTCTTC,CASSFSGNPYNEQFF
TRBJ1-2,TRBV7-9,NA,NA,TGTGCCAGTGACAGTCTAACCGGTATTGGCTATGGCTACACCTTC,CASDSLTGIGYGYTF
TRBJ2-7,TRBV6-2/TRBV6-3,NA,NA,TGTGCCAGCAGTGAGACAGCTTACTACGAGCAGTACTTC,CASSETAYYEQYF
TRBJ1-1,TRBV12-3/TRBV12-4,many,TRBD1,TGTGCCAGCAGTTTGGGACAGGGTTGGACTGAAGCTTTCTTT,CASSLGQGWTEAFF
TRBJ2-1,TRBV4-3,few,NA,TGCGCCAGCAGCTCGACAGAGACTTACAATGAGCAGTTCTTC,CASSSTETYNEQFF
TRBJ2-2,TRBV7-2,many,NA,TGTGCCAGCAGCTTAATCGGGGAGCTGTTTTTT,CASSLIGELFF
TRBJ1-2,TRBV7-1,NA,NA,TGTGCCAGCAGCCACTCCCACAGATATGGCTACACCTTC,CASSHSHRYGYTF
TRBJ1-5,TRBV4-1,NA,NA,TGCGCCAGCAGCCAAAACCGCGATAACAATCAGCCCCAGCATTTT,CASSQNRDNNQPQHF
TRBJ2-7,TRBV7-2,few,TRBD2,TGTGCCAGCAGATCTAGCGGGGGGGCCCGGGAGCAGTACTTC,CASRSSGGAREQYF
TRBJ2-7,TRBV4-1,many,NA,TGCGCCAGCAGCCAGGAAAACAGGGAAGCCTACGAGCAGTACTTC,CASSQENREAYEQYF
TRBJ2-2,TRBV12-3/TRBV12-4,NA,NA,TGTGCCACCCGACTGGGGGGGAACACCGGGGAGCTGTTTTTT,CATRLGGNTGELFF
TRBJ2-1,TRBV7-2,many,NA,TGTGCCAGCAGCTTAGATTCCGGGTCCCCCGGGGAAAGGGAGCAGTTCTTC,CASSLDSGSPGEREQFF
TRBJ2-7,TRBV7-2,NA,NA,TGTGCCAGCAGCTTAGTACTGGGCGAGCAGTACTTC,CASSLVLGEQYF
TRBJ2-5,TRBV7-6,NA,TRBD2,TGTGCCACCACCCATCTCGCGGGGGGCGACATAGCGTCCCAGTACTTC,CATTHLAGGDIASQYF
TRBJ2-1,TRBV7-2,few,TRBD1,TGTGCCACCAGGGGGCCGGGACAGGGAGCGAATGAGCAGTTCTTC,CATRGPGQGANEQFF
TRBJ2-7,TRBV7-6,NA,TRBD2,TGTGCCAGCAGCTACGAAGCGGGATCCTACGAGCAGTACTTC,CASSYEAGSYEQYF
TRBJ1-1,TRBV7-9,NA,NA,TGTGCCAGCAGCTTGCCAGAGGGACCAACTGAAGCTTTCTTT,CASSLPEGPTEAFF
TRBJ2-1,TRBV11-2,few,TRBD2,TGTGCCAGCAGCCGACTAGCGGGGTACGATGAGCAGTTCTTC,CASSRLAGYDEQFF
TRBJ1-2,TRBV7-6,few,TRBD1,TGTGCCAGCAGTACCAGGGGGAACTATGGCTACACCTTC,CASSTRGNYGYTF
TRBJ1-2,TRBV2,once,TRBD1,TGTGCCAGCAGGTCCGACAGGGTGGAGGACGGCTACACCTTC,CASRSDRVEDGYTF
TRBJ2-5,TRBV4-1,many,TRBD2,TGCGCCAGCAGCCCTAGCGGGGGGCCCGACCAAGAGACCCAGTACTTC,CASSPSGGPDQETQYF
TRBJ2-6,TRBV4-1,NA,NA,TGCGCCAGCAGCCAAGCGGGGTCTGGGGCCAACGTCCTGACTTTC,CASSQAGSGANVLTF
TRBJ2-5,TRBV7-2,few,NA,TGTGCCAGCTCCTCCAGGGGACGTTTACAAGAGACCCAGTACTTC,CASSSRGRLQETQYF
TRBJ1-5,TRBV12-3/TRBV12-4,few,NA,TGTGCCAGCAGTTTAGGACCGGGGGATCAACCCCAGCATTTT,CASSLGPGDQPQHF
TRBJ1-1,TRBV7-9,NA,NA,TGTGCCAGCAGCTTAGGACATCCTGAAGCTTTCTTT,CASSLGHPEAFF
TRBJ1-4,TRBV4-1,few,NA,TGCGCCAGCAGCGAAATCGGTGAAAAACTGTTTTTT,CASSEIGEKLFF